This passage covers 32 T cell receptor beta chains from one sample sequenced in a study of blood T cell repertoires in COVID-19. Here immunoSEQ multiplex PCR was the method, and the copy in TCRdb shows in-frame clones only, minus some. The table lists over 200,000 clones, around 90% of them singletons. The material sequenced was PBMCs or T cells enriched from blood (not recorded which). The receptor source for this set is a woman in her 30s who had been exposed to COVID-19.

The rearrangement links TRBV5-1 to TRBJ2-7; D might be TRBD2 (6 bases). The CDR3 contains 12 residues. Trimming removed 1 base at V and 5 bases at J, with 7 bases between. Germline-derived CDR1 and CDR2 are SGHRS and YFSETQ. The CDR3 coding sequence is TGCGCCAGCAGCTTGCGCGGGGACGAGCAGTACTTC. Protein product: CASSLRGDEQYF.

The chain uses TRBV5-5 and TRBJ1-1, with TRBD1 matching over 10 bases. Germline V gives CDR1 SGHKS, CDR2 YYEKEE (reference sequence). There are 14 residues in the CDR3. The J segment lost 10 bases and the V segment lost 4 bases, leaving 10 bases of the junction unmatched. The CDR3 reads CASSGGTGELVAFF. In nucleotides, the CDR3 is TGTGCCAGCAGCGGAGGGACAGGGGAATTGGTAGCTTTCTTT.

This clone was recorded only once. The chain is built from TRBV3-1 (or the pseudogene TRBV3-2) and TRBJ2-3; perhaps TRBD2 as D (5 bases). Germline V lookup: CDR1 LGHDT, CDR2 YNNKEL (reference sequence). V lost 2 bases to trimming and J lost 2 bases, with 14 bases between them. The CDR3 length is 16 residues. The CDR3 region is CASSQSQVRDTDTQYF. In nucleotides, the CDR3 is TGTGCCAGCAGCCAATCCCAAGTGAGGGACACAGATACGCAGTATTTT.

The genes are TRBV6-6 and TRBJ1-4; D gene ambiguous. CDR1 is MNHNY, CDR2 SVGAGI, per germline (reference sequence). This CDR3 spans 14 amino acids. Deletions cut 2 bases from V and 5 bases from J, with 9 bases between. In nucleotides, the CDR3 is TGTGCCAGCAGTTACCGGGGAGGGAATGAAAAACTGTTTTTT. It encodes CASSYRGGNEKLFF.

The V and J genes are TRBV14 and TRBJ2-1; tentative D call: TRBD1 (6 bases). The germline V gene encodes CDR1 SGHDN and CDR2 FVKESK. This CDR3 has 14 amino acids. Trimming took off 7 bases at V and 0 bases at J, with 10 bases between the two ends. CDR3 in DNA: TGTGCCAGCACAAACAGGGCCTCCTACAATGAGCAGTTCTTC. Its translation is CASTNRASYNEQFF.

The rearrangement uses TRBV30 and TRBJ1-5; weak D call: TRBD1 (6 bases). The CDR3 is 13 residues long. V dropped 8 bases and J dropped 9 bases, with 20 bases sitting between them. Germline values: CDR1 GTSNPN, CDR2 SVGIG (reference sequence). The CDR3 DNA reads TGTGCCCCGGTGGCGGGGGGGCGGGCGCCCCAGCATTTT. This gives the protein CAPVAGGRAPQHF.

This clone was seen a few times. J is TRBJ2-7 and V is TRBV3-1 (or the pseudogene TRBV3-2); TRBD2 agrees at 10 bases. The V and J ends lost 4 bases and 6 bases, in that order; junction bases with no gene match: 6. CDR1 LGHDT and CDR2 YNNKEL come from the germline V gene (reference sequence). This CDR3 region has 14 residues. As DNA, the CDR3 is TGTGCCAGCAGCCGGACTAGCGGCGTCAGCGAGCAGTACTTC. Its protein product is CASSRTSGVSEQYF.

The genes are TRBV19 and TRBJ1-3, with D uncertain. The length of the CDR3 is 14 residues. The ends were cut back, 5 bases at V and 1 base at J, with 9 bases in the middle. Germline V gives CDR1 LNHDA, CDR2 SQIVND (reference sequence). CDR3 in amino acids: CASSPLPSGNTIYF. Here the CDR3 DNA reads TGTGCCAGTAGTCCCCTCCCGTCTGGAAACACCATATATTTT. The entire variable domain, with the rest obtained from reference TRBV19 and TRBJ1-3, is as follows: DGGITQSPKYLFRKEGQNVTLSCEQNLNHDAMYWYRQDPGQGLRLIYYSQIVNDFQKGDIAEGYSVSREKKESFPLTVTSAQKNPTAFYLCASSPLPSGNTIYFGEGSWLTVV.

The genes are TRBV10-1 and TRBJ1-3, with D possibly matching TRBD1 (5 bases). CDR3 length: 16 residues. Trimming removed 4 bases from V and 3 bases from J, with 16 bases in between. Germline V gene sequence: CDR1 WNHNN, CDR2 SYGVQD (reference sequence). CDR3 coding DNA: TGCGCCAGCAGTGGGGAGGGGAAGAGCTGTGGAAACACCATATATTTT. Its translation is CASSGEGKSCGNTIYF.

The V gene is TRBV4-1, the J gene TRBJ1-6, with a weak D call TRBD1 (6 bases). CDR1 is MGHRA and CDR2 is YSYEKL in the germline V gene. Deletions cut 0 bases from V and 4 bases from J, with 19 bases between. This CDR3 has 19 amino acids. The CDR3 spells CASSQEAIGTSNYNSPLHF. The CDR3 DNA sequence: TGCGCCAGCAGCCAAGAAGCGATCGGGACAAGTAATTATAATTCACCCCTCCACTTT.

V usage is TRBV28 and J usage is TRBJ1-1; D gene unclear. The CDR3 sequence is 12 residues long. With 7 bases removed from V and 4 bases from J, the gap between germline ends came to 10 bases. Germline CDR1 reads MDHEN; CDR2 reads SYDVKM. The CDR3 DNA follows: TGTGCCAGCACCCTTCCGGGCACTGAAGCTTTCTTT. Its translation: CASTLPGTEAFF.

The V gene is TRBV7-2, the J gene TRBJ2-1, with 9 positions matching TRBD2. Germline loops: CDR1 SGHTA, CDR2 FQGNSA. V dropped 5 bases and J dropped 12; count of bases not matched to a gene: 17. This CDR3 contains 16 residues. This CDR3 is CASSPNPSGITAAQFF. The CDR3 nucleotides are TGTGCCAGCAGCCCGAATCCTAGCGGGATAACAGCTGCGCAGTTCTTC.

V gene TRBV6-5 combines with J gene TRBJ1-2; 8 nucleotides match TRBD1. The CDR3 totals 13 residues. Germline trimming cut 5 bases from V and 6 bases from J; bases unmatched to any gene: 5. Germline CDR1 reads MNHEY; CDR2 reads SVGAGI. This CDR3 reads CASSPRTGNGYTF. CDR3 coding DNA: TGTGCCAGCAGTCCTCGGACAGGGAATGGCTACACCTTC.

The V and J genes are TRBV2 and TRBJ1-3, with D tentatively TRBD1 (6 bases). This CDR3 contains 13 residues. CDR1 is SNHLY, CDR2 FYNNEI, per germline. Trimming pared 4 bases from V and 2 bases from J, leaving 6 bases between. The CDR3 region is CASSGGPGNTIYF. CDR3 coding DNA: TGTGCCAGCAGTGGGGGGCCTGGAAACACCATATATTTT.

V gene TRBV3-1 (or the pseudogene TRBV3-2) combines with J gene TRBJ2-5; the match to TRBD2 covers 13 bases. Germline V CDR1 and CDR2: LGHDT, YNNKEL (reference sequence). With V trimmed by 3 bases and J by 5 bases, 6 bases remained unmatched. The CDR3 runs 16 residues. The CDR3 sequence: CASSQEGLAGEETQYF. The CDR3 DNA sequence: TGTGCCAGCAGCCAGGAAGGACTAGCGGGAGAGGAGACCCAGTACTTC.

The CDR3 DNA reads as TGTGCCACCAGCAGAGTGGGGCAGCGACGCTCTGGAAACACCATATATTTT. It translates to CATSRVGQRRSGNTIYF. The chain joins TRBV15 to TRBJ1-3, with D perhaps TRBD1 (5 bases). This CDR3 has 17 residues. Germline CDR1 and CDR2: LNHNV and YYDKDF (reference sequence). The ends were cut back, 1 base at V and 0 bases at J, with 13 bases in the middle.

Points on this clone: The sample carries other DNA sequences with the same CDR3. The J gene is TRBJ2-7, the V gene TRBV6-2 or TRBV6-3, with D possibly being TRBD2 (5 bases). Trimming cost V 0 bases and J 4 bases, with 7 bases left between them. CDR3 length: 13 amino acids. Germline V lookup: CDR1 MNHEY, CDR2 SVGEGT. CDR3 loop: CASSYSTGYEQYF. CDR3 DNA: TGTGCCAGCAGTTACTCGACGGGATACGAGCAGTACTTC.

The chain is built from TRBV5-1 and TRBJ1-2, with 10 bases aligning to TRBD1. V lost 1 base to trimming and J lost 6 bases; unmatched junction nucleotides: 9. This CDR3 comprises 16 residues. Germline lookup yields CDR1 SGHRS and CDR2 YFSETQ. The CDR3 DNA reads TGCGCCAGCAGCTTGACCTTTGAGACAGGGGGCGATGGCTACACCTTC. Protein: CASSLTFETGGDGYTF.

As DNA, the CDR3 is TGTGCCAGCAGCGGTAGGGACACACCAAACTATGGCTACACCTTC. Translated: CASSGRDTPNYGYTF. The rearrangement uses TRBV5-4 and TRBJ1-2; the D gene is possibly TRBD1 (6 bases). The CDR3 is 15 residues long. Per germline, CDR1 SGHNT and CDR2 YYREEE (reference sequence). V lost 4 bases and J lost 2, with 15 bases in between.

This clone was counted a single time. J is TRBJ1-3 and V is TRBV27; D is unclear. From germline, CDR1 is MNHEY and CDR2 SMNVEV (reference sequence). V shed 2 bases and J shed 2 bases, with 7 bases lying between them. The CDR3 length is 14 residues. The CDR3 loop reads CASSLGGTGNTIYF. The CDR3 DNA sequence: TGTGCCAGCAGTTTAGGAGGGACTGGAAACACCATATATTTT.

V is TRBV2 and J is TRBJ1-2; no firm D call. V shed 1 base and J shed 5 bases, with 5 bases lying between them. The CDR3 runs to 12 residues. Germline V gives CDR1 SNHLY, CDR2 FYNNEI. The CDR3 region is CASSEGPYGYTF. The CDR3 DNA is TGTGCCAGCAGTGAAGGGCCGTATGGCTACACCTTC. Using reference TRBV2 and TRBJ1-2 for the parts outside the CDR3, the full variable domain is EPEVTQTPSHQVTQMGQEVILRCVPISNHLYFYWYRQILGQKVEFLVSFYNNEISEKSEIFDDQFSVERPDGSNFTLKIRSTKLEDSAMYFCASSEGPYGYTFGSGTRLTVV.

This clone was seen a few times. This CDR3 is CASSRDRTDYGYTF. The CDR3 nucleotides read TGTGCCAGCAGCCGAGACAGGACAGACTATGGCTACACCTTC. The rearrangement joins TRBV14 to TRBJ1-2; D might be TRBD1 (6 bases). V was shortened by 4 bases and J by 3 bases, with 12 bases between the two germline ends. The CDR3 contains 14 residues. Per germline, CDR1 SGHDN and CDR2 FVKESK. Variable domain in full (rest from reference TRBV14 and TRBJ1-2): EAGVTQFPSHSVIEKGQTVTLRCDPISGHDNLYWYRRVMGKEIKFLLHFVKESKQDESGMPNNRFLAERTGGTYSTLKVQPAELEDSGVYFCASSRDRTDYGYTFGSGTRLTVV.

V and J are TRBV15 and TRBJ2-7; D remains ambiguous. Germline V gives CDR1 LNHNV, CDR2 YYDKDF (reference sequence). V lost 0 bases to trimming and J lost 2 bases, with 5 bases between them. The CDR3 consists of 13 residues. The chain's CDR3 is CATSRDLTYEQYF. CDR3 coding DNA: TGTGCCACCAGCAGAGACTTAACCTACGAGCAGTACTTC. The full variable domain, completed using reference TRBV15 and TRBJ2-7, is DAMVIQNPRYQVTQFGKPVTLSCSQTLNHNVMYWYQQKSSQAPKLLFHYYDKDFNNEADTPDNFQSRRPNTSFCFLDIRSPGLGDTAMYLCATSRDLTYEQYFGPGTRLTVT.

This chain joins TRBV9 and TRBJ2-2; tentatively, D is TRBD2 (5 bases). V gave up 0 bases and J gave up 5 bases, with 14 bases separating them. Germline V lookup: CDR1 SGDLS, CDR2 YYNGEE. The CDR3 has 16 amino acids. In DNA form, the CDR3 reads TGTGCCAGCAGCGTAGTAGCGCTGGAACGAACCGGGGAGCTGTTTTTT. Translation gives CASSVVALERTGELFF.

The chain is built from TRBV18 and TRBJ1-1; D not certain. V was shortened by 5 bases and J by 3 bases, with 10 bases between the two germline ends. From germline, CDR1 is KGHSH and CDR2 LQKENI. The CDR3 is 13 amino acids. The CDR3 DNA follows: TGTGCCAGCTCAATTTCAGACTACACTGAAGCTTTCTTT. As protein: CASSISDYTEAFF.

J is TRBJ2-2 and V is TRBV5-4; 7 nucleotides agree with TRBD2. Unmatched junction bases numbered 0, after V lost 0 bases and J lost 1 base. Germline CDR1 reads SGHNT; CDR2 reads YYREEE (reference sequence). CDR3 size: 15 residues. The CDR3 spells CASSLERENTGELFF. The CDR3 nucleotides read TGTGCCAGCAGCTTGGAGCGGGAGAACACCGGGGAGCTGTTTTTT.

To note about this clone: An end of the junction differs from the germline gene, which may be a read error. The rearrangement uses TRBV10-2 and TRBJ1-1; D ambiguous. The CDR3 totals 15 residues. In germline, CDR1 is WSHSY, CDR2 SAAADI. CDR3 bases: TGCGCCAGCACTGAGGGCTCCCATCAGGACACTGAAGCTTTCTTT. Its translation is CASTEGSHQDTEAFF.

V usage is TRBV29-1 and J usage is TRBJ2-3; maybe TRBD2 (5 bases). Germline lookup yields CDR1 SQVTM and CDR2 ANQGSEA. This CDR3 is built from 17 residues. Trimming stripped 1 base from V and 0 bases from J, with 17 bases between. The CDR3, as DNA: TGCAGCGTTGAAGGTGTCCTAGCTCACCTTAGCACAGATACGCAGTATTTT. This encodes CSVEGVLAHLSTDTQYF.

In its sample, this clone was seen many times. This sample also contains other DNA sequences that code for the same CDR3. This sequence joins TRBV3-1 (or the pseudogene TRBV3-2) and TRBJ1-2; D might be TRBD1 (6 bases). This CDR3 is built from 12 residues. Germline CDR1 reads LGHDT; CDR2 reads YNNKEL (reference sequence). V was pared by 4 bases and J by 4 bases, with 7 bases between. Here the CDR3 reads CASSRQAYGYTF. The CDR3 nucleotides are TGTGCCAGCAGCCGACAGGCCTATGGCTACACCTTC.

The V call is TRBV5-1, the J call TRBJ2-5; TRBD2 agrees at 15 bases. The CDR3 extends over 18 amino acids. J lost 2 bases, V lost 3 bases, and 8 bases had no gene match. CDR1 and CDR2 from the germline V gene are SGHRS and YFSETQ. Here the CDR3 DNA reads TGCGCCAGCAGCTCGGGACTAGCGGGAGGCCGGGGTCAAGAGACCCAGTACTTC. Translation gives CASSSGLAGGRGQETQYF.

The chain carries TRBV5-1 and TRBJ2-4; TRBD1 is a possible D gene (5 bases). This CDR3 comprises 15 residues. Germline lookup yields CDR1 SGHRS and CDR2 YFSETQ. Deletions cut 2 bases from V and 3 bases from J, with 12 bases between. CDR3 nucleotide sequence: TGCGCCAGCAGCTTCGCAGGGTATGACAAAAACATTCAGTACTTC. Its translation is CASSFAGYDKNIQYF.

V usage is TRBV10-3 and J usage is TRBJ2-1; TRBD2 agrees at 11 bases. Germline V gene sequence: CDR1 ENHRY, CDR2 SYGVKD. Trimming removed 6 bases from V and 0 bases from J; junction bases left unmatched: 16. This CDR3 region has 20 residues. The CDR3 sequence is CAIRDDSGRAEGSSYNEQFF. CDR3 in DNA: TGTGCCATCAGGGACGATAGCGGGAGGGCCGAGGGGAGCTCCTACAATGAGCAGTTCTTC.